This T cell receptor beta chain was identified in a study of blood T cell repertoires in COVID-19. Study-wide background: COVID-19 samples, acute and convalescent, were from the United States, Italy and Spain.

Living in 24 US areas, the participants were between roughly 18 and 90 years of age. Cohorts were determined from participant-reported clinical history. The CDR3 extends over 14 amino acids. Germline loops: CDR1 GTSNPN, CDR2 SVGIG (reference sequence). The V gene end was trimmed by 3 bases and the J gene end by 3 bases; junction bases not matched to a gene: 2. Original data processing: It was from reference gene primer amplification that nucleated cell counts were estimated. Repertoires were generated with immunoSEQ multiplex PCR, while TCRdb's copy carries only in-frame clones and drops some. D and trimming were read from the DNA, whereas the V and J calls and clone size are those reported in that table. Of approximately 190,000 clones in the sample, around 82% were seen once.

The sequence came from a woman aged 60-75 years with acute COVID-19. The specimen sequenced was PBMCs or T cells enriched from blood (not recorded which). J is TRBJ2-2 and V is TRBV30; 9 bases are a match to TRBD2. The CDR3 sequence: CAWRAGGDTGELFF. The CDR3 bases are TGTGCCTGGAGAGCGGGAGGTGACACCGGGGAGCTGTTTTTT.